The present entry profiles one T cell receptor (beta chain) with its context. The clone's antigen remains unknown. No per-base quality is available; no much larger clone lies one base away. In the germline V gene (reference sequence), CDR1 corresponds to MNHNY and CDR2 to SVGAGI. Spanning cysteine to phenylalanine, the CDR3 consists of 16 amino acids. Only the CDR3 portion is preserved as DNA: 48 bases, with reading frame beginning at the first base. The V end loses 0 bases and the J end loses 6 bases, and a stretch of 18 bases separates them. The data derive from a study of T cells in localized non-small cell lung cancer (dated by TCRdb to about 2020). Turning to the overall study: The study analyzed T cell repertoires of about 230 early-stage NSCLC patients, comparing tumors and uninvolved tumor-adjacent lungs. The cohort consisted of a few hundred treatment-naive NSCLC patients whose localized lung tumors had been resected. A mean age of around 66 years was recorded for the NSCLC patients, of whom under 150 were male and 95 to 110 were female.

What the research found in general, with its limitations: Because of the exploratory design, TCR variables were selected using unadjusted p-values without false-discovery rate correction. A median of about 53 of the top 100 tumor clones were detected in paired uninvolved adjacent lung, and 28 of these tumor clones were also found among the top 100 clones of the paired uninvolved adjacent lung. Uninvolved tumor-adjacent lung showed the highest T cell clonality, higher than tumor, which suggests more focused antigenic responses in the adjacent lung. Because multi-region tumor sequencing was not performed, intratumor heterogeneity could not be ruled out. Higher blood T cell density associated with longer overall survival, while higher adjacent-lung clonality associated with shorter survival.

At diagnosis, tumor, uninvolved tumor-adjacent lung and peripheral blood were collected and then preserved as a mix of FFPE and fresh-frozen material. For TCR repertoire profiling, blood samples were analyzed as peripheral blood mononuclear cells. TCR beta CDR3 regions were sequenced from DNA using the immunoSEQ Assay. The study's processing was this. To compute T cell density, TCR beta template counts were normalized to usable DNA, which was estimated by amplifying housekeeping genes. Richness was estimated with the preseqR package, extrapolating to 400,000 templates for PBMC samples and 120,000 templates for tissue samples. Clonality was calculated as one minus Pielou's evenness. Differential abundance testing on productive amino-acid clonotypes, with a minimum total count of 5 and an alpha of 0.1, was used to identify tissue-enriched TCRs. The Jaccard Index and the Morisita Overlap Index were used to measure repertoire overlap between compartments. GLIPH clustered TCR beta CDR3s with public tetramer-defined viral CDR3s; viral motifs required at least three viral sequences plus V-gene enrichment. Entries here come from immuneACCESS through TCRdb and include only in-frame sequences with V and J called. Some clones fail to appear in such tables; in the studies checked, an unresolved V gene covers under half of the shortfall, and the cause of the remainder is unknown. V and J calls and clone size come straight from that table; D and trimming were deduced from the DNA. The sample data list over 45,000 clones, and about 87% of these were observed just once. The ten largest clones capture roughly a fifth of the sample.

This sequence uses TRBV6-6 and TRBJ2-7; the D gene cannot be resolved reliably. This TCR was recovered from a man aged 35 to 70 with stage I squamous cell lung carcinoma. The material sequenced was peripheral blood, taken before any cancer treatment. The nucleotide sequence reads TGTGCCAGCAGTTACTCGGTCTCCTCCATGCATGGCGAGCAGTACTTC. It is translated as CASSYSVSSMHGEQYF.